Listed here are 21 T cell receptor beta chains from one sample, sequenced in a study of long-term antiretroviral therapy in people with HIV. A v3.0 immunoSEQ assay was performed at survey level. Repertoires were generated with immunoSEQ multiplex PCR, while TCRdb's copy carries only in-frame clones and drops some. There are about 30,000 clones in the sample; 88% occur only once, and around 7.8% lies in the top ten. This specimen was unsorted PBMCs, taken about 5 years before starting antiretroviral therapy. The source of these receptors is a man in his fifties with HIV.

The chain employs TRBV6-5 and TRBJ2-1; tentatively, D is TRBD1 or TRBD2 (5 bases each). CDR3 length: 13 residues. Trimming pared 7 bases from V and 5 bases from J, leaving 12 bases between. Germline-derived CDR1 and CDR2 are MNHEY and SVGAGI. The CDR3 DNA follows: TGTGCCAGCAAACGGGACCGACACAATGAGCAGTTCTTC. Protein: CASKRDRHNEQFF.

The gene calls are TRBV7-3 and TRBJ2-2, with 8 bases lining up with TRBD1. Germline V gives CDR1 SGHTA, CDR2 FQGTGA. V gave up 5 bases and J gave up 0 bases; unmatched junction bases: 8. The CDR3 length is 17 residues. The CDR3 coding sequence is TGTGCCAGCAGCCCCGAGCCGGACAGGGCGAACACCGGGGAGCTGTTTTTT. Amino acid sequence: CASSPEPDRANTGELFF.

This clone was seen a few times. The V gene is TRBV6-6, the J gene TRBJ1-1, with D unresolved. The CDR3 sequence is 14 residues long. Trimming shortened V by 2 bases and J by 6 bases, and 13 bases separated the two germline ends. Germline CDR1 MNHNY, CDR2 SVGAGI (reference sequence). The CDR3 loop is CASSYPSQSAEAFF. The CDR3 region has the DNA TGTGCCAGCAGTTACCCGAGCCAATCCGCTGAAGCTTTCTTT.

V and J are TRBV10-3 and TRBJ2-7; TRBD2 aligns across 7 bases. Losses at the gene ends were 10 bases for V and 3 bases for J; bases not matched to a gene: 18. This CDR3 contains 16 residues. CDR1 and CDR2 from the germline V gene are ENHRY and SYGVKD. This CDR3 reads CATEDLGHGGFYEQYF. Here the CDR3 DNA reads TGTGCCACAGAGGACCTGGGTCACGGGGGGTTCTACGAGCAGTACTTC.

The chain links TRBV27 to TRBJ2-2, with TRBD2 as a possible D gene (6 bases). V was pared by 1 base and J by 0 bases, with 15 bases between. Germline loops: CDR1 MNHEY, CDR2 SMNVEV (reference sequence). CDR3 length: 18 residues. The CDR3, as DNA: TGTGCCAGCAGTTTATATGGGGGGATAACGTCGAACACCGGGGAGCTGTTTTTT. It encodes CASSLYGGITSNTGELFF.

CDR3 protein: CASSSVRTGDTEAFF. In nucleotides, the CDR3 is TGTGCCAGCAGTTCCGTGAGGACAGGGGACACTGAAGCTTTCTTT. V is TRBV6-5 and J is TRBJ1-1; 9 bases agree with TRBD1. Trimming took 4 bases from V and 3 from J; bases not matched to a gene: 6. CDR1 MNHEY and CDR2 SVGAGI come from the germline V gene. The CDR3 is 15 residues long.

This clone was detected only a few times. This chain uses TRBV7-2 with TRBJ1-2, with 8 bases aligning to TRBD1. The V segment lost 3 bases and the J segment 3 bases; nucleotides outside the gene matches: 3. The CDR3 consists of 14 residues. Germline V gives CDR1 SGHTA, CDR2 FQGNSA. CDR3 sequence (DNA): TGTGCCAGCAGCTTCGACAGGGGTTACTATGGCTACACCTTC. Residues: CASSFDRGYYGYTF.

V is TRBV5-1 and J is TRBJ2-2; TRBD1 agrees at 7 bases. With V trimmed by 4 bases and J by 5 bases, 5 bases remained unmatched. This CDR3 has 14 amino acids. Germline V gene data show CDR1 as SGHRS and CDR2 as YFSETQ. In nucleotides, the CDR3 is TGCGCCAGCAGCCCTGGGACAGAGACCGGGGAGCTGTTTTTT. This codes for CASSPGTETGELFF. Variable domain in full (rest from reference TRBV5-1 and TRBJ2-2): KAGVTQTPRYLIKTRGQQVTLSCSPISGHRSVSWYQQTPGQGLQFLFEYFSETQRNKGNFPGRFSGRQFSNSRSEMNVSTLELGDSALYLCASSPGTETGELFFGEGSRLTVL.

This sequence joins TRBV6-5 and TRBJ2-7; 9 bases line up with TRBD1. CDR1 and CDR2 from the germline V gene are MNHEY and SVGAGI. The CDR3 totals 13 residues. The junction had 6 bases not matched to a gene; V was cut back by 6 bases and J by 6 bases. CDR3 bases: TGTGCCAGCAGAATGTTGGGACAGGGCGAGCAGTACTTC. Protein sequence: CASRMLGQGEQYF.

V gene TRBV11-3 combines with J gene TRBJ1-5; D is unresolved. Germline CDR1 is SGHNT and CDR2 is YENEEA. Between the trimmed V and J ends, which lost 3 bases and 0 bases, there was a span of 9 bases. There are 15 residues in the CDR3. The CDR3, as DNA: TGTGCCAGCAGCTTCTGGTTTCATAGCAATCAGCCCCAGCATTTT. Residues: CASSFWFHSNQPQHF.

The chain is built from TRBV5-1 and TRBJ2-2; 8 bases match TRBD1. Germline V CDR1 and CDR2: SGHRS, YFSETQ. J lost 1 base, V lost 1 base, and 12 bases had no gene match. The CDR3 covers 19 residues. This CDR3 is CASSLSPGRGLMNTGELFF. The CDR3 DNA reads TGCGCCAGCAGCTTGAGCCCCGGCAGGGGGCTTATGAACACCGGGGAGCTGTTTTTT.

The V gene is TRBV6-6, the J gene TRBJ1-2; 7 bases are a match to TRBD1. This CDR3 spans 14 amino acids. The ends lost 6 bases at V and 4 bases at J; junction bases unmatched: 8. The V gene's germline CDR1 is MNHNY and CDR2 SVGAGI (reference sequence). Here the CDR3 reads CASSVPGQSYGYTF. The CDR3 region has the DNA TGTGCCAGCAGCGTCCCGGGACAGAGCTATGGCTACACCTTC.

This chain uses TRBV7-9 with TRBJ1-4; possible D gene TRBD1, 5 bases. The V gene lost 3 bases and the J gene lost 0 bases, with 8 bases spanning the gap. Per germline, CDR1 SEHNR and CDR2 FQNEAQ (reference sequence). CDR3 length equals 15 residues. The CDR3 loop is CASSFDRATNEKLFF. Written as DNA, the CDR3 is TGTGCCAGCAGCTTTGACAGAGCAACTAATGAAAAACTGTTTTTT.

The chain joins TRBV4-3 to TRBJ2-5, with 10 bases fitting TRBD2. This CDR3 contains 16 residues. CDR1 and CDR2 from the germline V gene are LGHNA and YSLEER. The junction had 4 bases not matched to a gene; V was cut back by 0 bases and J by 3 bases. The CDR3 sequence: CASSQDWTSGKETQYF. CDR3 bases: TGCGCCAGCAGCCAAGATTGGACTAGCGGAAAAGAGACCCAGTACTTC.

This rearrangement joins TRBV5-3 to TRBJ2-2; 7 nucleotides line up with TRBD2. TRBV5-3 is designated an ORF whose function remains uncertain. V gave up 3 bases and J gave up 3 bases; unmatched junction bases: 11. This CDR3 contains 17 residues. CDR3 bases: TGTGCCAGAAGCTACGAAGGAGCGGGACTACACACCGGGGAGCTGTTTTTT. Encoded protein: CARSYEGAGLHTGELFF.

The rearrangement links TRBV6-5 to TRBJ2-3; D is perhaps TRBD2 (6 bases). The germline V and J ends were trimmed by 0 bases and 2 bases, with 12 bases remaining between them. Germline CDR1 and CDR2: MNHEY and SVGAGI. The length of the CDR3 is 16 residues. The CDR3 loop is CASSYSWGDTTDTQYF. The CDR3 DNA sequence: TGTGCCAGCAGTTACTCTTGGGGGGATACCACAGATACGCAGTATTTT.

The chain couples TRBV6-5 to TRBJ1-2; D ambiguous. The CDR3 extends over 13 amino acids. V dropped 6 bases and J dropped 3 bases, with 11 bases sitting between them. Germline assignment: CDR1 MNHEY and CDR2 SVGAGI. CDR3 sequence: CASRGGMDYGYTF. For the CDR3, the DNA is TGTGCCAGCAGGGGAGGGATGGACTATGGCTACACCTTC.

This CDR3 reads CAISESIGGGRESSYNEQFF. CDR3 nucleotides: TGTGCCATCAGTGAGTCGATCGGGGGCGGGAGGGAGAGCTCCTACAATGAGCAGTTCTTC. The chain carries TRBV10-3 and TRBJ2-1, with TRBD2 matching 9 bases. With V trimmed by 0 bases and J by 0 bases, 12 bases remained unmatched. The CDR3 consists of 20 residues. The germline V gene has CDR1 ENHRY and CDR2 SYGVKD.

This sequence joins TRBV6-6 and TRBJ2-2; no firm D call. Germline CDR1 reads MNHNY; CDR2 reads SVGAGI (reference sequence). The V end was cut by 5 bases, the J end by 4 bases, with 17 bases between. The CDR3 loop spans 16 amino acids. CDR3 loop: CASSRLATAGTGELFF. The CDR3 DNA reads as TGTGCCAGCAGTAGACTTGCGACGGCAGGCACCGGGGAGCTGTTTTTT.

The chain carries TRBV9 and TRBJ2-1; 9 nucleotides align to TRBD2. V dropped 4 bases and J dropped 2; count of bases not matched to a gene: 7. CDR3 length: 16 residues. Germline CDR1 SGDLS, CDR2 YYNGEE. The CDR3 region has the DNA TGTGCCAGCAGCCCTGACCTAGCGGGGACCTACAATGAGCAGTTCTTC. This encodes CASSPDLAGTYNEQFF.

The chain is built from TRBV11-2 and TRBJ2-7; 8 nucleotides line up with TRBD2. Germline assignment: CDR1 SGHAT and CDR2 FQNNGV. This CDR3 comprises 15 residues. V trimming: 4 bases; J trimming: 0 bases; junction bases outside the gene matches: 5. CDR3 in amino acids: CASSSLAVASYEQYF. CDR3 coding DNA: TGTGCCAGCAGCTCACTAGCGGTCGCCTCCTACGAGCAGTACTTC.